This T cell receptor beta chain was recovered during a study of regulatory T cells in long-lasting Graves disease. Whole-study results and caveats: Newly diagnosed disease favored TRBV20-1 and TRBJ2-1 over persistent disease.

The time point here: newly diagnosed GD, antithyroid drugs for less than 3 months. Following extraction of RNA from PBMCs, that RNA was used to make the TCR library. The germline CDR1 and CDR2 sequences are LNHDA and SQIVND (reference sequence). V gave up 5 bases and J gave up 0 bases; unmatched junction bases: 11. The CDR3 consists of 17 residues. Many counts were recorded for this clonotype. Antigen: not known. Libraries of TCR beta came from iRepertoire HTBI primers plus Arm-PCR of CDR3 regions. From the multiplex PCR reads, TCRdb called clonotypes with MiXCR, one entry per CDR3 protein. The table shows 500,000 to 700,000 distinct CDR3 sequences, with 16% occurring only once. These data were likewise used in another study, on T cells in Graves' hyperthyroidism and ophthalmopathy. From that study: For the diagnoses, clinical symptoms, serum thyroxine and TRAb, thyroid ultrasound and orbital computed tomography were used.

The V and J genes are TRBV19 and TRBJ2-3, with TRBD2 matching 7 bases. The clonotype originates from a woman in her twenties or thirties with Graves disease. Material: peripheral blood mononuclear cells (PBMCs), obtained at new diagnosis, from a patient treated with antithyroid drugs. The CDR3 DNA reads TGTGCCAGTAGTTCTTTTTCGGGTAGCGGGAGCACAGATACGCAGTATTTT. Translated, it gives CASSSFSGSGSTDTQYF. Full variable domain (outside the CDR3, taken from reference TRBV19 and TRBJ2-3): DGGITQSPKYLFRKEGQNVTLSCEQNLNHDAMYWYRQDPGQGLRLIYYSQIVNDFQKGDIAEGYSVSREKKESFPLTVTSAQKNPTAFYLCASSSFSGSGSTDTQYFGPGTRLTVL.